A selection of T cell receptor beta chains follows, all from one sample in a study of T cell responses to AZD1222 COVID-19 vaccine. Assay: immunoSEQ multiplex PCR; the TCRdb copy retains only in-frame clones and omits some. The sample has about 110,000 clones, more than 75% seen once. The specimen was peripheral blood, collected 28 days after the second AZD1222 dose. Receptor source: an adult who received the AZD1222 COVID-19 vaccine. Each CDR3 is given with its conserved first and last residue. D genes are given only for firm matches. Size is omitted from some rows. Given values are once, few, many or a class for expanded clones.

D gene: NA; clone size: once; V gene: TRBV6-6; J gene: TRBJ1-2; CDR3 protein: CASSLLGLDGYTF; CDR3 DNA: TGTGCCAGCAGTCTGCTAGGGCTTGATGGCTACACCTTC
D gene: TRBD1; clone size: few; V gene: TRBV7-2; J gene: TRBJ1-6; CDR3 protein: CASGRDRVNSPLHF; CDR3 DNA: TGTGCCAGCGGCCGGGACAGGGTTAATTCACCCCTCCACTTT
D gene: NA; clone size: NA; V gene: TRBV12-1; J gene: TRBJ2-1; CDR3 protein: CASSLLGGFVISKQFF; CDR3 DNA: TGTGCCAGCAGCTTGTTAGGAGGGTTTGTTATAAGTAAGCAGTTCTTC
D gene: NA; clone size: NA; V gene: TRBV5-6; J gene: TRBJ2-1; CDR3 protein: CASSLTGFNEQFF; CDR3 DNA: TGTGCCAGCAGCTTGACTGGATTTAATGAGCAGTTCTTC
D gene: TRBD1; clone size: once; V gene: TRBV19; J gene: TRBJ1-1; CDR3 protein: CASSISPGQVIMNTEAFF; CDR3 DNA: TGTGCCAGTAGTATATCCCCGGGACAGGTGATCATGAACACTGAAGCTTTCTTT
D gene: NA; clone size: NA; V gene: TRBV29-1; J gene: TRBJ2-3; CDR3 protein: CSVVGNTDTQYF; CDR3 DNA: TGCAGCGTTGTAGGGAATACAGATACGCAGTATTTT
D gene: TRBD1; clone size: NA; V gene: TRBV30; J gene: TRBJ1-6; CDR3 protein: CAWAGTGYSPLHF; CDR3 DNA: TGTGCCTGGGCTGGGACAGGGTATTCACCCCTCCACTTT
D gene: NA; clone size: NA; V gene: TRBV9; J gene: TRBJ2-2; CDR3 protein: CASSRQTGNTGELFF; CDR3 DNA: TGTGCCAGCAGCCGCCAGACAGGGAACACCGGGGAGCTGTTTTTT
D gene: NA; clone size: NA; V gene: TRBV6-2/TRBV6-3; J gene: TRBJ2-7; CDR3 protein: CASSYSGGVSNEQYF; CDR3 DNA: TGTGCCAGCAGTTACTCAGGGGGAGTCTCTAACGAGCAGTACTTC
D gene: TRBD2; clone size: NA; V gene: TRBV5-1; J gene: TRBJ2-3; CDR3 protein: CASSLVAGGLADTQYF; CDR3 DNA: TGCGCCAGCAGCTTGGTTGCGGGGGGGCTGGCAGATACGCAGTATTTT
D gene: TRBD2; clone size: NA; V gene: TRBV7-7; J gene: TRBJ2-1; CDR3 protein: CASSPGGGSGYNEQFF; CDR3 DNA: TGTGCCAGCAGCCCCGGAGGCGGGAGTGGCTACAATGAGCAGTTCTTC
D gene: NA; clone size: once; V gene: TRBV11-2; J gene: TRBJ2-3; CDR3 protein: CASSSAAPLTDTQYF; CDR3 DNA: TGTGCCAGCAGTTCCGCAGCCCCATTAACAGATACGCAGTATTTT
D gene: NA; clone size: NA; V gene: TRBV9; J gene: TRBJ2-2; CDR3 protein: CASSPGETGELFF; CDR3 DNA: TGTGCCAGCAGTCCCGGGGAGACCGGGGAGCTGTTTTTT
D gene: NA; clone size: NA; V gene: TRBV29-1; J gene: TRBJ1-2; CDR3 protein: CSTYTTYGYTF; CDR3 DNA: TGCAGCACCTACACGACCTATGGCTACACCTTC
D gene: TRBD2; clone size: NA; V gene: TRBV9; J gene: TRBJ2-1; CDR3 protein: CASSLGLAAYNEQFF; CDR3 DNA: TGTGCCAGCAGCTTGGGACTAGCGGCATACAATGAGCAGTTCTTC
D gene: TRBD2; clone size: NA; V gene: TRBV5-4; J gene: TRBJ2-3; CDR3 protein: CASRDQRGSTDTQYF; CDR3 DNA: TGTGCCAGCAGAGACCAGCGGGGCAGCACAGATACGCAGTATTTT
D gene: TRBD2; clone size: once; V gene: TRBV4-1; J gene: TRBJ2-7; CDR3 protein: CASSQVPSGAYEQYF; CDR3 DNA: TGCGCCAGCAGCCAAGTGCCTAGCGGGGCCTACGAGCAGTACTTC
D gene: NA; clone size: once; V gene: TRBV19; J gene: TRBJ2-7; CDR3 protein: CASSISGRQAYEQYF; CDR3 DNA: TGTGCCAGTAGTATATCTGGGCGGCAGGCCTACGAGCAGTACTTC
D gene: NA; clone size: once; V gene: TRBV29-1; J gene: TRBJ2-1; CDR3 protein: CSVELGRQAEFF; CDR3 DNA: TGCAGCGTTGAACTTGGCCGACAGGCGGAGTTCTTC
D gene: NA; clone size: NA; V gene: TRBV6-5; J gene: TRBJ1-5; CDR3 protein: CARSSRGQPQHF; CDR3 DNA: TGTGCCAGATCCAGTAGGGGTCAGCCCCAGCATTTT
D gene: NA; clone size: NA; V gene: TRBV6-2/TRBV6-3; J gene: TRBJ2-1; CDR3 protein: CASSYSTRQIYNEQFF; CDR3 DNA: TGTGCCAGCAGTTACTCGACGCGACAGATATACAATGAGCAGTTCTTC
D gene: TRBD2; clone size: NA; V gene: TRBV7-6; J gene: TRBJ2-3; CDR3 protein: CASSYPRGTSGSTADTQYF; CDR3 DNA: TGTGCCAGCAGCTACCCCCGGGGGACTAGCGGGAGTACTGCAGATACGCAGTATTTT
D gene: NA; clone size: NA; V gene: TRBV27; J gene: TRBJ1-1; CDR3 protein: CASTSSPMNTEAFF; CDR3 DNA: TGTGCCAGCACCTCTAGTCCAATGAACACTGAAGCTTTCTTT
D gene: NA; clone size: NA; V gene: TRBV6-1; J gene: TRBJ1-6; CDR3 protein: CASSEAVYNSPLHF; CDR3 DNA: TGTGCCAGCAGTGAGGCAGTCTATAATTCACCCCTCCACTTT
D gene: NA; clone size: few; V gene: TRBV11-1; J gene: TRBJ1-2; CDR3 protein: CASSPTGLLNYGYTF; CDR3 DNA: TGTGCCAGCAGCCCGACCGGCCTTCTAAACTATGGCTACACCTTC
D gene: NA; clone size: NA; V gene: TRBV4-3; J gene: TRBJ2-7; CDR3 protein: CASSQGRQGYEQYF; CDR3 DNA: TGCGCCAGCAGCCAGGGACGTCAGGGTTACGAGCAGTACTTC
D gene: NA; clone size: once; V gene: TRBV30; J gene: TRBJ2-2; CDR3 protein: CASYTGELFF; CDR3 DNA: TGTGCCAGTTACACCGGGGAGCTGTTTTTT
D gene: NA; clone size: NA; V gene: TRBV18; J gene: TRBJ2-7; CDR3 protein: CASSPYNYEQYF; CDR3 DNA: TGTGCCAGCTCACCATACAACTACGAGCAGTACTTC
D gene: TRBD2; clone size: NA; V gene: TRBV11-2; J gene: TRBJ2-2; CDR3 protein: CASSSPGGPSRGISGELFF; CDR3 DNA: TGTGCCAGCAGCTCCCCGGGGGGACCCTCGCGGGGGATCTCCGGGGAGCTGTTTTTT
D gene: TRBD2; clone size: NA; V gene: TRBV19; J gene: TRBJ2-2; CDR3 protein: CASSMFGGLAGSNTGELFF; CDR3 DNA: TGTGCCAGTAGTATGTTCGGTGGACTAGCGGGATCGAACACCGGGGAGCTGTTTTTT
D gene: TRBD2; clone size: NA; V gene: TRBV5-4; J gene: TRBJ2-6; CDR3 protein: CASSGGDALSGANVLTF; CDR3 DNA: TGTGCCAGCAGCGGGGGGGATGCGCTCTCTGGGGCCAACGTCCTGACTTTC
D gene: TRBD2; clone size: NA; V gene: TRBV10-3; J gene: TRBJ2-1; CDR3 protein: CAIRTTHTGGRGNNEQFF; CDR3 DNA: TGTGCCATCCGTACTACCCATACCGGCGGGAGGGGAAACAATGAGCAGTTCTTC
D gene: NA; clone size: NA; V gene: TRBV11-2; J gene: TRBJ1-2; CDR3 protein: CASSFGDVYGYTF; CDR3 DNA: TGTGCCAGCAGCTTTGGAGACGTCTATGGCTACACCTTC
D gene: NA; clone size: NA; V gene: TRBV28; J gene: TRBJ2-1; CDR3 protein: CATEPTDYNEQFF; CDR3 DNA: TGTGCCACCGAGCCGACAGACTACAATGAGCAGTTCTTC
D gene: NA; clone size: NA; V gene: TRBV19; J gene: TRBJ1-3; CDR3 protein: CASSIPVTGSLNTIYF; CDR3 DNA: TGTGCCAGTAGTATCCCGGTAACGGGGAGCCTAAACACCATATATTTT
D gene: NA; clone size: NA; V gene: TRBV4-3; J gene: TRBJ1-2; CDR3 protein: CASSQEGGLAGGYTF; CDR3 DNA: TGCGCCAGCAGCCAAGAGGGAGGGTTAGCGGGTGGCTACACCTTC
D gene: TRBD2; clone size: NA; V gene: TRBV13; J gene: TRBJ2-3; CDR3 protein: CASSSRLAGGNTDTQYF; CDR3 DNA: TGTGCCAGCAGCTCCAGACTAGCGGGAGGGAATACAGATACGCAGTATTTT
D gene: TRBD2; clone size: NA; V gene: TRBV27; J gene: TRBJ2-1; CDR3 protein: CASSYSGTSGSLPYNEQFF; CDR3 DNA: TGTGCCAGCAGTTACTCCGGGACTAGCGGGAGCCTACCCTACAATGAGCAGTTCTTC
D gene: NA; clone size: NA; V gene: TRBV7-3; J gene: TRBJ2-6; CDR3 protein: CASSLTPRLSGANVLTF; CDR3 DNA: TGTGCCAGCAGCCTCACCCCCCGACTCTCTGGGGCCAACGTCCTGACTTTC
D gene: NA; clone size: NA; V gene: TRBV18; J gene: TRBJ2-7; CDR3 protein: CASSPAISYEQYF; CDR3 DNA: TGTGCCAGCTCACCAGCGATATCCTACGAGCAGTACTTC
D gene: NA; clone size: NA; V gene: TRBV3-1/TRBV3-2; J gene: TRBJ2-5; CDR3 protein: CASSLRALAETQYF; CDR3 DNA: TGTGCCAGCAGCCTAAGGGCCCTAGCGGAGACCCAGTACTTC
D gene: NA; clone size: NA; V gene: TRBV19; J gene: TRBJ1-1; CDR3 protein: CASSIDLGGSEAFF; CDR3 DNA: TGTGCCAGTAGTATAGATTTGGGGGGGTCTGAAGCTTTCTTT